Listed here are 14 T cell receptor beta chains from one sample, sequenced in a study of T-cell reconstitution after alpha-beta-depleted transplantation in children. For TCRbeta, the library was prepared with unique molecular identifiers. TCRdb called the PCR reads again in MiXCR, with one record for every CDR3 protein. Seen here are about 980,000 distinct CDR3 sequences, about 29% observed once, and the top ten hold 28%. The sample here was PBMCs, mostly from graft donor cells, taken 360 days after TCRalphabeta/CD19-depleted stem cell transplant. These receptor sequences come from a boy less than two years old who had a stem cell transplant for SCID, so the T cells may come from the graft donor.

The chain combines TRBV7-9 with TRBJ1-3; D is ambiguous. CDR3 length: 14 amino acids. V was pared by 4 bases and J by 3 bases, with 10 bases between. Per germline, CDR1 SEHNR and CDR2 FQNEAQ (reference sequence). CDR3 in amino acids: CASSSPNNGNTIYF. CDR3 in DNA: TGTGCCAGCAGCTCCCCGAACAATGGAAACACCATATATTTT.

This sequence joins TRBV5-1 and TRBJ1-1; a possible D gene is TRBD1 (5 bases). The CDR3 spans 17 residues. V was pared by 0 bases and J by 0 bases, with 15 bases between. CDR1 and CDR2 from the germline V gene are SGHRS and YFSETQ. The CDR3: CASSLGGRQQLNTEAFF. CDR3 in DNA: TGCGCCAGCAGCTTGGGGGGAAGACAGCAGCTGAACACTGAAGCTTTCTTT.

The V gene is TRBV29-1, the J gene TRBJ2-1, with D tentatively TRBD1 (5 bases). Germline V gives CDR1 SQVTM, CDR2 ANQGSEA. V lost 4 bases and J lost 3, with 7 bases in between. This CDR3 is built from 12 residues. CDR3 in DNA: TGCAGCGTTGGCAGGGACTACAATGAGCAGTTCTTC. Residues: CSVGRDYNEQFF.

This clonotype has just a few counts. The V and J genes are TRBV12-3 or TRBV12-4 and TRBJ2-2, with 11 bases fitting TRBD2. CDR3 size: 16 residues. With 6 bases clipped from V and 4 bases from J, the junction kept 7 bases outside the gene matches. The CDR3, as DNA: TGTGCCAGCAGGACCCTAGCGGGGGGCCTCACCGGGGAGCTGTTTTTT. The encoded protein is CASRTLAGGLTGELFF.

This clonotype came up many times. This rearrangement joins TRBV12-3 or TRBV12-4 to TRBJ2-3; D gene unclear. This CDR3 spans 12 amino acids. V was trimmed by 2 bases and J by 5 bases, leaving 5 bases between them. CDR3 sequence reads: CASSLLGDTQYF. CDR3 bases: TGTGCCAGCAGTTTATTAGGAGATACGCAGTATTTT.

This chain connects TRBV12-3 or TRBV12-4 to TRBJ1-1, with 7 nucleotides matching TRBD1. The CDR3 length is 16 residues. V dropped 5 bases and J dropped 1; count of bases not matched to a gene: 10. The CDR3 protein is CASSVGQQKGNTEAFF. The CDR3 DNA reads as TGTGCCAGCAGTGTGGGACAGCAAAAGGGGAACACTGAAGCTTTCTTT.

This clonotype was counted between two and nine times. The rearrangement joins TRBV27 to TRBJ2-5; TRBD2 matches 12 bases. The CDR3 sequence is 16 residues long. Germline values: CDR1 MNHEY, CDR2 SMNVEV (reference sequence). With V trimmed by 2 bases and J by 3 bases, 4 bases remained unmatched. CDR3 region: CASSLLASGGEETQYF. In nucleotides, the CDR3 is TGTGCCAGCAGTTTACTCGCTAGCGGGGGGGAAGAGACCCAGTACTTC.

The chain carries TRBV12-3 or TRBV12-4 and TRBJ1-4; a weak D match, TRBD1 (6 bases). Trimming left V 3 bases short and J 6 bases short, with 11 bases between. The CDR3 length is 14 residues. CDR3 loop: CASSFETGYEKLFF. The DNA of the CDR3 is TGTGCCAGCAGTTTCGAGACAGGCTATGAAAAACTGTTTTTT.

This chain links TRBV4-3 with TRBJ2-7; TRBD1 matches at 9 bases. This CDR3 is built from 16 residues. Germline values: CDR1 LGHNA, CDR2 YSLEER. The V segment lost 0 bases and the J segment 4 bases; nucleotides outside the gene matches: 7. The CDR3 protein is CASSQEGGQGRYEQYF. As DNA, the CDR3 is TGCGCCAGCAGCCAAGAAGGGGGACAGGGTAGATACGAGCAGTACTTC.

This clonotype has just a few counts. The chain couples TRBV6-2 or TRBV6-3 to TRBJ2-1; 11 nucleotides match TRBD2. The germline gives CDR1 MNHEY, CDR2 SVGEGT. The CDR3 contains 18 residues. V trimming: 6 bases; J trimming: 7 bases; junction bases outside the gene matches: 17. CDR3 in DNA: TGTGCCAGCAGCTCCCGACTAGCGGGGTTCTCCCGGAGTAATGAGCAGTTCTTC. Encoded protein: CASSSRLAGFSRSNEQFF.

The V gene is TRBV5-1, the J gene TRBJ2-3; a possible D gene is TRBD1 (7 bases). The germline V gene has CDR1 SGHRS and CDR2 YFSETQ. Trimming cost V 3 bases and J 2 bases, with 13 bases left between them. The CDR3 loop spans 15 amino acids. The CDR3 coding sequence is TGCGCCAGCAGCTGGGGGGACAGCCCCACAGATACGCAGTATTTT. Translated: CASSWGDSPTDTQYF.

This clonotype was picked up one time. CDR3 sequence: CSARDYGGPTEAFF. CDR3 bases: TGCAGTGCTAGAGATTATGGCGGGCCCACTGAAGCTTTCTTT. The V and J genes are TRBV20-1 and TRBJ1-1, with D unclear. The V gene lost 0 bases and the J gene lost 4 bases, with 12 bases spanning the gap. The CDR3 loop spans 14 amino acids. The germline V gene has CDR1 DFQATT and CDR2 SNEGSKA (reference sequence).

The V gene is TRBV12-3 or TRBV12-4, the J gene TRBJ1-2; no clear D gene. The CDR3 sequence is 11 residues long. Trimming left V 8 bases short and J 8 bases short, with 12 bases between. In nucleotides, the CDR3 is TGTGCCAGCCACCGGGGAGGCGGCTACACCTTC. It is translated as CASHRGGGYTF.

CDR3 protein: CSARDGGIIDRVDQPQHF. Here the CDR3 DNA reads TGCAGTGCTAGAGATGGGGGGATTATCGACAGGGTCGATCAGCCCCAGCATTTT. This chain links TRBV20-1 with TRBJ1-5; 7 bases are a match to TRBD1. J gave up 5 bases and V 0 bases, and 16 bases lay outside the gene matches. Germline lookup yields CDR1 DFQATT and CDR2 SNEGSKA (reference sequence). The CDR3 consists of 18 residues.